This TCR beta chain originates from a study of blood T cell repertoires in COVID-19. V lost 3 bases to trimming and J lost 8 bases, with 16 bases between them. Germline loops: CDR1 MNHNS, CDR2 SASEGT. The CDR3 has 14 amino acids. Using immunoSEQ multiplex PCR, the repertoire was profiled, and TCRdb retains in-frame clones only, with some absent. In the table there are 130,000 to 150,000 clones, approximately 87% of which are singletons. The V gene is TRBV6-1, the J gene TRBJ1-1; possibly TRBD1 for D (5 bases). Input material: peripheral blood. This clonotype was sampled from a woman aged 45 to 65 with active or convalescent COVID-19. DNA of the CDR3: TGTGCCAGCAGTGACCGGAGGGGTAGACTGGAAGCTTTCTTT. Amino acids: CASSDRRGRLEAFF.